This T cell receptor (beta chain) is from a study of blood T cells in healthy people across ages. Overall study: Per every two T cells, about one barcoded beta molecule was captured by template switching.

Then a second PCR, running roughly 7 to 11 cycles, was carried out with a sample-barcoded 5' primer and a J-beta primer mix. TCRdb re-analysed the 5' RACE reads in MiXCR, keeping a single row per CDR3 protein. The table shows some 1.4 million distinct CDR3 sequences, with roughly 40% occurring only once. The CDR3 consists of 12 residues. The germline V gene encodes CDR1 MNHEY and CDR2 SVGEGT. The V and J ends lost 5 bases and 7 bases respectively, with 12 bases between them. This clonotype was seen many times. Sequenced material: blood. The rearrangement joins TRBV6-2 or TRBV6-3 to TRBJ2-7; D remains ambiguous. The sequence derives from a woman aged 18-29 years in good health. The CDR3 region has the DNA TGTGCCAGCAGTCAAACCCTGGGTGAGCAGTACTTC. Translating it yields CASSQTLGEQYF.